The clone carrying this T cell receptor (beta chain) was counted a single time. What it recognizes is unknown. The data originate from a study of T cell responses to AZD1222 COVID-19 vaccine. Overall study results and limits: Reports say nearly half of spike-specific TCRs go after unmutated variant regions.

Sequenced by immunoSEQ multiplex PCR; TCRdb stores in-frame clones only, minus some. The sample yields some 120,000 clones, about 90% seen once. The CDR3 loop spans 14 amino acids. V shed 5 bases and J shed 7 bases, with 15 bases lying between them. Germline lookup yields CDR1 SGHTA and CDR2 FQGNSA. Sample: peripheral blood, taken on day 0 of MenACWY control vaccination. The J gene is TRBJ2-1, the V gene TRBV7-2; tentative D call: TRBD2 (6 bases). This TCR derives from an adult in good health. CDR3 sequence (DNA): TGTGCCAGCAGCACCTCCGGGACTCCAAATGAGCAGTTCTTC. Translating it yields CASSTSGTPNEQFF.